Included here is one TCR beta chain sequence, with context. These data belong to a study of blood T cell repertoires in COVID-19. Study as a whole: Material from acute and convalescent COVID-19 was sourced from the United States, Italy and Spain. PBMCs, B-cell-depleted T cells, or T cells were the source of the cDNA or gDNA that made up the material.

Authors' processing steps: Cell counts per sample came from amplifying reference gene primers. This table comes from immunoSEQ multiplex PCR, and its TCRdb copy is limited to in-frame clones, with some not included. V, J and clone size are taken as reported in that table, and D and trimming were inferred from the DNA itself. The data hold 250,000 to 300,000 clones, with roughly nine tenths observed a single time. The CDR3 spans 13 residues. Germline CDR1 is MNHNS and CDR2 is SASEGT. The junction had 5 bases not matched to a gene; V was cut back by 6 bases and J by 6 bases. The specimen sequenced was peripheral blood. The receptor's source is a man aged 18 to 29 with active or convalescent COVID-19. The rearrangement links TRBV6-1 to TRBJ1-5, with TRBD1 matching 7 bases. The CDR3, as DNA: TGTGCCAGCAGACAGGGGATGAGTCAGCCCCAGCATTTT. Protein product: CASRQGMSQPQHF.